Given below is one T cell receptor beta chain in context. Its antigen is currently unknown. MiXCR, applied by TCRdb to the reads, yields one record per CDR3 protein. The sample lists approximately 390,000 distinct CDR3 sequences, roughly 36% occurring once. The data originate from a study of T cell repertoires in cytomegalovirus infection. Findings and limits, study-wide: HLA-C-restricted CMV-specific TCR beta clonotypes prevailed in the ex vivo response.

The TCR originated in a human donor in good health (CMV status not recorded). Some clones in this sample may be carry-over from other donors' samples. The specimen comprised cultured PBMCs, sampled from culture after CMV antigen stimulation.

CDR3 residues: CASSRQVQGKLFF. The DNA for the CDR3 is TGTGCCAGCAGTCGACAAGTACAGGGAAAACTGTTTTTT. This rearrangement joins TRBV6-1 to TRBJ1-4, with D maybe TRBD1 (6 bases). The CDR3 length is 13 residues. V lost 5 bases, J lost 10 bases, and 14 bases lay in between. Germline V CDR1 and CDR2: MNHNS, SASEGT.